This T cell receptor beta chain comes out of a study of Graves' ophthalmopathy and Graves' hyperthyroidism. Study overall: The blood sample was drawn at first diagnosis and before any treatment. Study observations and caveats: In blood appeared most of the expanded thyroid clonotypes whose frequency exceeded 0.001. With about 88% sensitivity and around 80% specificity, a 13-signature model separated ophthalmopathy from stable hyperthyroidism.

Only a few counts were recorded for this clonotype. What it binds is unknown. Researchers took RNA transcripts and amplified TCR beta CDR3 regions from them. Investigators did first-round RT-PCR with HTBI primers, then second-round multiplex PCR. Each CDR3 protein gets one entry after TCRdb re-called the multiplex PCR reads with MiXCR. In the table there are a few hundred thousand distinct CDR3 sequences, 17% of which are singletons. Germline V CDR1 and CDR2: MRHNA, SNTAGT. The CDR3 is 12 residues long. V was clipped by 7 bases and J by 4 bases, with 7 bases between them. The sequence was obtained from an adult woman with stable Graves' hyperthyroidism. What was sequenced was peripheral blood. The chain joins TRBV6-4 to TRBJ2-2; unclear D gene. CDR3 DNA: TGTGCCAGCACTTCGGTCACCGGGGAGCTGTTTTTT. Amino acids: CASTSVTGELFF.